Given below is one T cell receptor (beta chain) in context. Data came from immunoSEQ multiplex PCR; TCRdb stores just in-frame clones and leaves some out. The sample has roughly 57,000 clones, more than 90% seen once. Per the germline V gene, CDR1 is SGHDT and CDR2 is YYEEEE. This CDR3 is 15 amino acids long. Trimming shortened V by 0 bases and J by 4 bases, and 14 bases separated the two germline ends. The data were obtained in a study of T cell changes during pregnancy in multiple sclerosis. V and J are TRBV5-6 and TRBJ2-7; possible D gene TRBD1, 6 bases. Sequencing was performed on CD8+ T cells from peripheral blood mononuclear cells, taken before pregnancy. This receptor was obtained from a female donor with multiple sclerosis, enrolled in a pregnancy study. In DNA, the CDR3 is TGTGCCAGCAGCTTGGAACAGGGCTCACATTACGAGCAGTACTTC. Its translation is CASSLEQGSHYEQYF.